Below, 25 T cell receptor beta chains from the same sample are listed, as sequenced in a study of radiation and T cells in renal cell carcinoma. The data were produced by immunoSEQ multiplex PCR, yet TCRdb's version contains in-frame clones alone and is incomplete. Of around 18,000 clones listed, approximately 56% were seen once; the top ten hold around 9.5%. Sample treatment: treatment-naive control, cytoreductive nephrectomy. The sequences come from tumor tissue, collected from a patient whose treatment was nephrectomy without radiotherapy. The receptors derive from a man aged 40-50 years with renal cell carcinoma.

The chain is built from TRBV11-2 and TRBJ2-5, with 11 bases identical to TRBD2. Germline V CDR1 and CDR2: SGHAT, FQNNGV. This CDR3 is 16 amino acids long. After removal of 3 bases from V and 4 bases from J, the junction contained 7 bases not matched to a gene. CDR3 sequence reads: CASSFGSGGARETQYF. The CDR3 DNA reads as TGTGCCAGCAGCTTCGGTAGCGGGGGGGCGCGAGAGACCCAGTACTTC.

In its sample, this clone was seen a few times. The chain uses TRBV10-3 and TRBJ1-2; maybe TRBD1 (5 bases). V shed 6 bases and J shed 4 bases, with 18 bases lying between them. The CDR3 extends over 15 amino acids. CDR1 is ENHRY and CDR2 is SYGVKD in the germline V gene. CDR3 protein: CAIRWPGPKVYGYTF. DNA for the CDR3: TGTGCCATCAGGTGGCCGGGACCGAAGGTCTATGGCTACACCTTC.

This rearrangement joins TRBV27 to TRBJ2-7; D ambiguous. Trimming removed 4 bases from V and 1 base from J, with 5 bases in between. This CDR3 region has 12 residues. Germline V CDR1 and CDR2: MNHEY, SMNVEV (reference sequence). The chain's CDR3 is CASSSTSYEQYF. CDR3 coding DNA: TGTGCCAGCAGTTCCACTTCCTACGAGCAGTACTTC.

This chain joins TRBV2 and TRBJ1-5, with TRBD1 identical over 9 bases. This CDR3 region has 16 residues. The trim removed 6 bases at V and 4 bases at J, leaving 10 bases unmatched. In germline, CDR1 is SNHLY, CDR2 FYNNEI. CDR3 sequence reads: CASSDMGGTGNQPQHF. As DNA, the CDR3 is TGTGCCAGCAGCGACATGGGAGGGACAGGGAATCAGCCCCAGCATTTT. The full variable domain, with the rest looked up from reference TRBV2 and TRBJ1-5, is EPEVTQTPSHQVTQMGQEVILRCVPISNHLYFYWYRQILGQKVEFLVSFYNNEISEKSEIFDDQFSVERPDGSNFTLKIRSTKLEDSAMYFCASSDMGGTGNQPQHFGDGTRLSIL.

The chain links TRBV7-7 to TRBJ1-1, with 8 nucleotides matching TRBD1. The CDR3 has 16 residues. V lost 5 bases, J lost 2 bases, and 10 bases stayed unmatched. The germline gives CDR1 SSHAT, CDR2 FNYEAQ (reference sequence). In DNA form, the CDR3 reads TGTGCCAGCAGCACCCCCCCGGACAGGGTTAACACTGAAGCTTTCTTT. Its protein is CASSTPPDRVNTEAFF.

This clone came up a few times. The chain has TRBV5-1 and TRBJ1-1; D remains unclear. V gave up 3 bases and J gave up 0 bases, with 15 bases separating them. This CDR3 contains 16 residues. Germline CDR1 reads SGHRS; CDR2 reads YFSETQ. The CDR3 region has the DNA TGCGCCAGCAGCTGGCCCTACGGCACCATGAACACTGAAGCTTTCTTT. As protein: CASSWPYGTMNTEAFF.

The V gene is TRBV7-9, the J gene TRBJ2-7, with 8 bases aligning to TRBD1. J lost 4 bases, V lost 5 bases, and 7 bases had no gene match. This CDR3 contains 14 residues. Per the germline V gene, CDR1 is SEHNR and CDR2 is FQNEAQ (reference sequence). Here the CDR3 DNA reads TGTGCCAGCAGCAGCGACAGGGGTTTGTACGAGCAGTACTTC. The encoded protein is CASSSDRGLYEQYF.

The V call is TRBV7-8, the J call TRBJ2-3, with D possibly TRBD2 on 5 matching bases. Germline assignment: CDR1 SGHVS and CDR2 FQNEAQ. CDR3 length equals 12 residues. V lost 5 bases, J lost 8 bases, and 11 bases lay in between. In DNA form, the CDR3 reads TGTGCCAGCAGCCCTCTAGGGAGTACGCAGTATTTT. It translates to CASSPLGSTQYF.

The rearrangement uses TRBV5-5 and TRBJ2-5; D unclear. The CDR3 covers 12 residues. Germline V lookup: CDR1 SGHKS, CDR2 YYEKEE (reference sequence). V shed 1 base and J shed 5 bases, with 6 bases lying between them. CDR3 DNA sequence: TGTGCCAGCAGCTTGCCCATGGAGACCCAGTACTTC. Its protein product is CASSLPMETQYF.

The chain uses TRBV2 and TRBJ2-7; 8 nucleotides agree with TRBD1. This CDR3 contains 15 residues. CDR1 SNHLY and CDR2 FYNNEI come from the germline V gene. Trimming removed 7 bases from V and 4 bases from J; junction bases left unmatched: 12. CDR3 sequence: CASTEGQGAPYEQYF. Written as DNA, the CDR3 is TGTGCCAGCACCGAGGGGCAGGGGGCCCCATACGAGCAGTACTTC.

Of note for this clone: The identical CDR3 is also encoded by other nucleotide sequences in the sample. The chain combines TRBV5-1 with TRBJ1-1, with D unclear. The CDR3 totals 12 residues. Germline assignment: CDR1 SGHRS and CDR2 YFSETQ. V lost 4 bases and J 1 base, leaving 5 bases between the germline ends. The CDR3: CASSRGNTEAFF. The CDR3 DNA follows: TGCGCCAGCAGCCGGGGGAACACTGAAGCTTTCTTT.

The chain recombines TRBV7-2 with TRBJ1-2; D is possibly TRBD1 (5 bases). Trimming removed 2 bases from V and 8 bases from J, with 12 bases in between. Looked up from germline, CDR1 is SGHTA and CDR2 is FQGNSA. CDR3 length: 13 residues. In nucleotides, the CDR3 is TGTGCCAGCAGCTTATTTGGGGGTCAGGGCTACACCTTC. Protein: CASSLFGGQGYTF.

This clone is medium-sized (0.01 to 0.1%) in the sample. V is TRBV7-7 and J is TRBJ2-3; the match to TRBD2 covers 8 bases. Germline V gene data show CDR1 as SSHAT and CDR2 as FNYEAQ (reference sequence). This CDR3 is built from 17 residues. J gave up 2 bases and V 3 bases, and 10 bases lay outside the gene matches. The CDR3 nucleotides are TGTGCCAGCAGCTTGGGACAAGCGGGGGACCTCACAGATACGCAGTATTTT. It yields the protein CASSLGQAGDLTDTQYF.

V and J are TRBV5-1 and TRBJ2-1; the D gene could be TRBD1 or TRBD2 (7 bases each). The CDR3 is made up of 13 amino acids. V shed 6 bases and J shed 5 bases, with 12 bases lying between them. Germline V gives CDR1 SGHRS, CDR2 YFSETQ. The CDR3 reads CASNRGGNNEQFF. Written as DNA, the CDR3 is TGCGCCAGCAACAGGGGAGGGAACAATGAGCAGTTCTTC.

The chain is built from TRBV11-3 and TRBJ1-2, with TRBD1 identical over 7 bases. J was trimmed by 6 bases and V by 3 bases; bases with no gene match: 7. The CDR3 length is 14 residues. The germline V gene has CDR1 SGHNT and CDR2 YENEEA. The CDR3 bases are TGTGCCAGCAGCTTCTCCCAGGGGGGGGATGGCTACACCTTC. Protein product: CASSFSQGGDGYTF.

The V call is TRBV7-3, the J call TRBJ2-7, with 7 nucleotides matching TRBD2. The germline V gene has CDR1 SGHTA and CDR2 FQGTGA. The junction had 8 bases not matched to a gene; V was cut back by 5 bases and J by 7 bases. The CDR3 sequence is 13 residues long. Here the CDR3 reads CASSGVAGGEQYF. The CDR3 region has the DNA TGTGCCAGCAGCGGGGTAGCGGGCGGAGAGCAGTACTTC.

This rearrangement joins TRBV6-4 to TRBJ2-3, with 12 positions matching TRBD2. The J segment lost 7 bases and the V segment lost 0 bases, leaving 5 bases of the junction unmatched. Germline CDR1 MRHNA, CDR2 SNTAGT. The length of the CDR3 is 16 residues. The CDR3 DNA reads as TGTGCCAGCAGTGACTCTGGGACTAGCGGGTCAAATACGCAGTATTTT. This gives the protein CASSDSGTSGSNTQYF.

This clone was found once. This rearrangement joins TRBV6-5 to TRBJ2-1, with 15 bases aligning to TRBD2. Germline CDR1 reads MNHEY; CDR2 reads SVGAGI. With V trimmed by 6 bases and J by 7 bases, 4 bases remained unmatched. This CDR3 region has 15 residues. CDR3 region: CASSFGTSGGNEQFF. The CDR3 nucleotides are TGTGCCAGCAGCTTTGGGACTAGCGGGGGGAATGAGCAGTTCTTC.

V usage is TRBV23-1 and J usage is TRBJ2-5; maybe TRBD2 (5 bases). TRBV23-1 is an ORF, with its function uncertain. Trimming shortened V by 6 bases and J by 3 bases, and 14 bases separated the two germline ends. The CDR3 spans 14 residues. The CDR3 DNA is TGCGCCAGCAGACGAAACTCAGCGGAAGAGACCCAGTACTTC. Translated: CASRRNSAEETQYF.

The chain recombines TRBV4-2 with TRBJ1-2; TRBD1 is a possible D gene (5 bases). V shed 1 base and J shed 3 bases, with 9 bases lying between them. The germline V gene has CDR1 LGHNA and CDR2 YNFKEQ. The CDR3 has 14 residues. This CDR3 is CASSQAGTDYGYTF. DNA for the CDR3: TGTGCCAGCAGCCAAGCTGGGACCGACTATGGCTACACCTTC.

CDR3 protein: CASSPGPLAGQNTGELFF. In DNA form, the CDR3 reads TGCGCCAGCAGCCCCGGTCCTTTAGCGGGACAGAACACCGGGGAGCTGTTTTTT. This chain joins TRBV4-1 and TRBJ2-2; 8 nucleotides agree with TRBD2. The CDR3 runs to 18 residues. The J segment lost 1 base and the V segment lost 4 bases, leaving 11 bases of the junction unmatched. Germline-derived CDR1 and CDR2 are MGHRA and YSYEKL.

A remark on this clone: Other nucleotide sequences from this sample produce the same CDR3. The CDR3 loop reads CASSVGSGNTEAFF. The DNA for the CDR3 is TGTGCCAGCAGCGTAGGGTCTGGGAACACTGAAGCTTTCTTT. V usage is TRBV9 and J usage is TRBJ1-1; D is ambiguous. CDR1 SGDLS and CDR2 YYNGEE come from the germline V gene. This CDR3 has 14 residues. Trimming took 0 bases from V and 1 from J, leaving 7 bases between them.

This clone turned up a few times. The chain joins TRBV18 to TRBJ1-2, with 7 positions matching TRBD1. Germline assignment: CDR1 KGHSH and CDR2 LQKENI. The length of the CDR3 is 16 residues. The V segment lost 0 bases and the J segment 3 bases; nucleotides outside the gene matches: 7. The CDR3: CASSPPPYTGDYGYTF. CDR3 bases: TGTGCCAGCTCACCACCACCCTACACAGGGGACTATGGCTACACCTTC.

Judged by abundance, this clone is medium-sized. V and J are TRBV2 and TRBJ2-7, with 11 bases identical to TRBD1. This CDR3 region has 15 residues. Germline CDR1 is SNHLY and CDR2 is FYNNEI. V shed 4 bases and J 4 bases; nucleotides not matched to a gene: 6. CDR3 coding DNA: TGTGCCAGCAGTGGGGGGACAGGGGGTAATTACGAGCAGTACTTC. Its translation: CASSGGTGGNYEQYF. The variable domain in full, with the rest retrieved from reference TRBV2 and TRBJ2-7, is EPEVTQTPSHQVTQMGQEVILRCVPISNHLYFYWYRQILGQKVEFLVSFYNNEISEKSEIFDDQFSVERPDGSNFTLKIRSTKLEDSAMYFCASSGGTGGNYEQYFGPGTRLTVT.

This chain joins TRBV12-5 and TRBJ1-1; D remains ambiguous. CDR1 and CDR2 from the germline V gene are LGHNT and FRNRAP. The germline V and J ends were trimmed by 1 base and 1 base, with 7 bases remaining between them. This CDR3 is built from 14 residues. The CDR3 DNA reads TGTGCTAGTGGTTTGGACGGATCGAACACTGAAGCTTTCTTT. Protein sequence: CASGLDGSNTEAFF.